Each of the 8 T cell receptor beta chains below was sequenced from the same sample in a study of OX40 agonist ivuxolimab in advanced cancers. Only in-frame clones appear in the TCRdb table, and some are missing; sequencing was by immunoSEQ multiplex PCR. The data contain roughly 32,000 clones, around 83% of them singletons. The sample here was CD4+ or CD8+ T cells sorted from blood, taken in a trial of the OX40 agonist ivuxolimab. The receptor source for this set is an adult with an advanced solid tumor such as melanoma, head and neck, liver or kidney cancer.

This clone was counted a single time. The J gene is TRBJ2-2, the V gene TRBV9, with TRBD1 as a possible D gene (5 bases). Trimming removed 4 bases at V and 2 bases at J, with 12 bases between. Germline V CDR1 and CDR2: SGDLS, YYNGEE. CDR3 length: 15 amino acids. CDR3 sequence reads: CASSRGAENTGELFF. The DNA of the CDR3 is TGTGCCAGCAGCCGTGGGGCAGAAAACACCGGGGAGCTGTTTTTT.

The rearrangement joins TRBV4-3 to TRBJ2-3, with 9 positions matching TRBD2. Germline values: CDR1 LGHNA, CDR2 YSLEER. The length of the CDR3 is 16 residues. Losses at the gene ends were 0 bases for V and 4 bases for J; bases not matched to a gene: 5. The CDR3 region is CASSQDVRGGPDTQYF. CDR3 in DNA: TGCGCCAGCAGCCAAGATGTGCGGGGGGGCCCAGATACGCAGTATTTT.

The CDR3: CASGGESEKLFF. For the CDR3, the DNA is TGTGCCAGCGGGGGGGAATCTGAAAAACTGTTTTTT. The chain couples TRBV28 to TRBJ1-4, with TRBD1 as a possible D gene (5 bases). With 8 bases removed from V and 7 bases from J, the gap between germline ends came to 11 bases. Germline V gene sequence: CDR1 MDHEN, CDR2 SYDVKM. This CDR3 comprises 12 residues.

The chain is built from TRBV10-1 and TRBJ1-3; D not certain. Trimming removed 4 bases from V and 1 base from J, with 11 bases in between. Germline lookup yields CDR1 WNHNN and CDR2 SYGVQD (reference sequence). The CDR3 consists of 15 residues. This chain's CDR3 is CASSVGPGSGNTIYF. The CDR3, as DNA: TGCGCCAGCAGTGTTGGCCCGGGTTCTGGAAACACCATATATTTT.

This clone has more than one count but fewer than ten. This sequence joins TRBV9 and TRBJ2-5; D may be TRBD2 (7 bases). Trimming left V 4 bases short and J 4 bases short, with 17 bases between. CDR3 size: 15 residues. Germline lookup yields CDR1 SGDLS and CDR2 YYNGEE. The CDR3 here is CASSPPRGGGETQYF. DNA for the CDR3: TGTGCCAGCAGCCCCCCGAGGGGGGGCGGAGAGACCCAGTACTTC. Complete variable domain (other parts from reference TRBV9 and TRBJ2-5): DSGVTQTPKHLITATGQRVTLRCSPRSGDLSVYWYQQSLDQGLQFLIQYYNGEERAKGNILERFSAQQFPDLHSELNLSSLELGDSALYFCASSPPRGGGETQYFGPGTRLLVL.

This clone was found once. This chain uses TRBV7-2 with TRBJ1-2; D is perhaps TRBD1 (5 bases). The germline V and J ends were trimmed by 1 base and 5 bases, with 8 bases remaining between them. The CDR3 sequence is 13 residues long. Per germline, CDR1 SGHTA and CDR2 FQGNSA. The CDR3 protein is CASSLGQMYGYTF. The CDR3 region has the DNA TGTGCCAGCAGCTTAGGACAGATGTATGGCTACACCTTC.

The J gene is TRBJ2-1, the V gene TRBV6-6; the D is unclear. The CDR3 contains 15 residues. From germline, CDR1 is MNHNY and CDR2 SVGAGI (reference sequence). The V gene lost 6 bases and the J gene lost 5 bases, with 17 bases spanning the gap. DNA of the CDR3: TGTGCCAGCAGCTCCTTGGGCGGAACACACAATGAGCAGTTCTTC. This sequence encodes CASSSLGGTHNEQFF.

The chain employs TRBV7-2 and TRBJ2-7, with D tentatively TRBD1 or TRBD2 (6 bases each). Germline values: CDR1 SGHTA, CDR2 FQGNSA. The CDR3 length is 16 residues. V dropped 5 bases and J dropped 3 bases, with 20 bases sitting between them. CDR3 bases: TGTGCCAGCAGCCAGAGAGGGGGGTCCAGCTTCTACGAGCAGTACTTC. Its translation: CASSQRGGSSFYEQYF. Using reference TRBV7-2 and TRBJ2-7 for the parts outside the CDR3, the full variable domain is GAGVSQSPSNKVTEKGKDVELRCDPISGHTALYWYRQSLGQGLEFLIYFQGNSAPDKSGLPSDRFSAERTGGSVSTLTIQRTQQEDSAVYLCASSQRGGSSFYEQYFGPGTRLTVT.